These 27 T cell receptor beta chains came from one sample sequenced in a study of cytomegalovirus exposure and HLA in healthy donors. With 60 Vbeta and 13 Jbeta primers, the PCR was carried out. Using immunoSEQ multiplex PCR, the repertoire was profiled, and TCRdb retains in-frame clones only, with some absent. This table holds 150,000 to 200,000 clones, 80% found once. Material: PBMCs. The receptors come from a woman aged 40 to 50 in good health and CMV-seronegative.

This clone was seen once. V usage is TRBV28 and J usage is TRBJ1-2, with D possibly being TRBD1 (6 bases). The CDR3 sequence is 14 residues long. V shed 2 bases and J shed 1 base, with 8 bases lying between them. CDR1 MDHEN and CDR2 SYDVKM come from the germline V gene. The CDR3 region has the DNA TGTGCCAGCAGTTTAGCGGACAGTAACTATGGCTACACCTTC. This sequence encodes CASSLADSNYGYTF.

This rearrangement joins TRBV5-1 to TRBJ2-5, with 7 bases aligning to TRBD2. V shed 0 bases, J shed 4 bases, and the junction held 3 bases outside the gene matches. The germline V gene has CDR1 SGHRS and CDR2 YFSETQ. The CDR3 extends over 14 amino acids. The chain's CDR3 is CASSLGRETETQYF. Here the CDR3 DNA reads TGCGCCAGCAGCTTGGGGCGGGAGACAGAGACCCAGTACTTC.

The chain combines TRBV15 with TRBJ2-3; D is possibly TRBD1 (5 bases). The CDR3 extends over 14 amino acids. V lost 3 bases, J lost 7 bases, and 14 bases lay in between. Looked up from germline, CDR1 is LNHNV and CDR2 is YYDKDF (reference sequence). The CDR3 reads CATSRETAGYTQYF. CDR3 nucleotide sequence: TGTGCCACCAGCAGGGAGACCGCAGGGTATACGCAGTATTTT.

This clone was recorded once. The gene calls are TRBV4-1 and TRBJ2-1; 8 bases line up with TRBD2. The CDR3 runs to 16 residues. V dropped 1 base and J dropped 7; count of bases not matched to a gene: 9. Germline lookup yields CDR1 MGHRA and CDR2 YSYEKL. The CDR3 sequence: CASSQAILAGLNEQFF. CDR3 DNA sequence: TGCGCCAGCAGCCAAGCGATTTTAGCGGGACTGAATGAGCAGTTCTTC.

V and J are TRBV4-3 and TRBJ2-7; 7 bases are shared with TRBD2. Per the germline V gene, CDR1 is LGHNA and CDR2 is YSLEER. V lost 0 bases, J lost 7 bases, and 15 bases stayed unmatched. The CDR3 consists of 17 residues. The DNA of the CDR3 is TGCGCCAGCAGCCAAGATCGTTCTAGCGGAGGCTCGGGGGAGCAGTACTTC. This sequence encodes CASSQDRSSGGSGEQYF.

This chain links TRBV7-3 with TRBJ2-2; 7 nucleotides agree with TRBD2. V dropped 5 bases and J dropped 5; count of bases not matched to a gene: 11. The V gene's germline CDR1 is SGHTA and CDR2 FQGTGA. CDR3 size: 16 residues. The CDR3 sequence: CASSPLGGGLTGELFF. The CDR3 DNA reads TGTGCCAGCAGCCCCTTAGGCGGGGGACTGACCGGGGAGCTGTTTTTT.

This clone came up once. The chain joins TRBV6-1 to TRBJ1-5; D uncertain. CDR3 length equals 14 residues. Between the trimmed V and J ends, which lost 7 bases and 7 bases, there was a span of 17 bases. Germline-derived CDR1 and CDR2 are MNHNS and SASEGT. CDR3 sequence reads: CASTAGVSVQPQHF. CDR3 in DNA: TGTGCCAGCACCGCTGGAGTATCAGTGCAGCCCCAGCATTTT.

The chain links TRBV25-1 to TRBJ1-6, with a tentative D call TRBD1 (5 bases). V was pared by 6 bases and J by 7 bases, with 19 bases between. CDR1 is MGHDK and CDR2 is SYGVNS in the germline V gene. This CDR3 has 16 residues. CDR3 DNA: TGTGCCAGCAGACAATCATCGGGGGTTGGGAATTCACCCCTCCACTTT. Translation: CASRQSSGVGNSPLHF.

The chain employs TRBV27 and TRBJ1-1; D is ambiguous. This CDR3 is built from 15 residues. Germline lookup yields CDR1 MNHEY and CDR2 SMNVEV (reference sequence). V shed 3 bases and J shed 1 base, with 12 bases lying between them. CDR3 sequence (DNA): TGTGCCAGCAGTTTTTCCGGAGCGGCGAACACTGAAGCTTTCTTT. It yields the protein CASSFSGAANTEAFF.

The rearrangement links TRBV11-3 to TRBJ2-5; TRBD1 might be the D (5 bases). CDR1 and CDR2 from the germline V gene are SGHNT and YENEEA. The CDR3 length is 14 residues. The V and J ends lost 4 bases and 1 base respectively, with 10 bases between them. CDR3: CASSYRQFQETQYF. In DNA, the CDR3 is TGTGCCAGCAGCTATAGACAGTTCCAAGAGACCCAGTACTTC. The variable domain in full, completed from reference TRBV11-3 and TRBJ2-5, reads EAGVVQSPRYKIIEKKQPVAFWCNPISGHNTLYWYLQNLGQGPELLIRYENEEAVDDSQLPKDRFSAERLKGVDSTLKIQPAELGDSAVYLCASSYRQFQETQYFGPGTRLLVL.

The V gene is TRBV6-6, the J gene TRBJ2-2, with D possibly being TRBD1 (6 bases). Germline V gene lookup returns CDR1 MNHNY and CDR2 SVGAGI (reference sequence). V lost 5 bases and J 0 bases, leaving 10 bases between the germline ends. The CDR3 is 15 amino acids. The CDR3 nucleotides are TGTGCCAGCAGTCCTGACAGGACGAACACCGGGGAGCTGTTTTTT. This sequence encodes CASSPDRTNTGELFF.

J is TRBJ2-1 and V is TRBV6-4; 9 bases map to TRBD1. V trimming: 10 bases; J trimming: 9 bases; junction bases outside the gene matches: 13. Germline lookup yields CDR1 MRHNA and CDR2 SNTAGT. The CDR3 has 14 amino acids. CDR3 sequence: CATRGQGEVGEQFF. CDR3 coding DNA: TGTGCCACCAGGGGACAGGGAGAGGTGGGTGAGCAGTTCTTC.

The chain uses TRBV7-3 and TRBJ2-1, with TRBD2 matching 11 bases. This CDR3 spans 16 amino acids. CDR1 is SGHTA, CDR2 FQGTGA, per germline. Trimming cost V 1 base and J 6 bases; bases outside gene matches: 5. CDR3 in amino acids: CASSLMRGLAVNEQFF. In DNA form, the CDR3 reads TGTGCCAGCAGCTTAATGCGGGGACTAGCGGTCAATGAGCAGTTCTTC. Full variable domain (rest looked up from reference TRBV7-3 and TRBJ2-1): GAGVSQTPSNKVTEKGKYVELRCDPISGHTALYWYRQSLGQGPEFLIYFQGTGAADDSGLPNDRFFAVRPEGSVSTLKIQRTERGDSAVYLCASSLMRGLAVNEQFFGPGTRLTVL.

The chain's CDR3 is CASSPQGQGNYGYTF. The CDR3 DNA reads TGTGCCAGCAGCCCACAGGGACAGGGAAACTATGGCTACACCTTC. V and J are TRBV7-9 and TRBJ1-2, with 9 positions matching TRBD1. This CDR3 is 15 amino acids long. From germline, CDR1 is SEHNR and CDR2 FQNEAQ (reference sequence). V lost 5 bases to trimming and J lost 2 bases; unmatched junction nucleotides: 6. Filled out from reference TRBV7-9 and TRBJ1-2, the complete variable domain reads DTGVSQNPRHKITKRGQNVTFRCDPISEHNRLYWYRQTLGQGPEFLTYFQNEAQLEKSRLLSDRFSAERPKGSFSTLEIQRTEQGDSAMYLCASSPQGQGNYGYTFGSGTRLTVV.

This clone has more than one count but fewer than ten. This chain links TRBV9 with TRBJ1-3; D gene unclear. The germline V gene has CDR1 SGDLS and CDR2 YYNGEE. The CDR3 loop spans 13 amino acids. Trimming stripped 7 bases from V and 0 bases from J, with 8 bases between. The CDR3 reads CASGLSSGNTIYF. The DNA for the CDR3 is TGTGCCAGCGGACTTTCCTCTGGAAACACCATATATTTT.

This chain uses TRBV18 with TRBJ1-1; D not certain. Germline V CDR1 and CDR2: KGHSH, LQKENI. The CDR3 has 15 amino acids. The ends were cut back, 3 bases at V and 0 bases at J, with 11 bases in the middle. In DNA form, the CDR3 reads TGTGCCAGCTCACCTCTTCGGGTCATGAACACTGAAGCTTTCTTT. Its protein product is CASSPLRVMNTEAFF.

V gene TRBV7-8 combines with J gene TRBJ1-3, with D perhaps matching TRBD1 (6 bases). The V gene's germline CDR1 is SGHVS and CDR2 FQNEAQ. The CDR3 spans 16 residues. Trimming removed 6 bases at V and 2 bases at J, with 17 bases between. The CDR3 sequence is CASRSQQGFAGNTIYF. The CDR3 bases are TGTGCCAGCAGGTCCCAACAGGGCTTTGCTGGAAACACCATATATTTT.

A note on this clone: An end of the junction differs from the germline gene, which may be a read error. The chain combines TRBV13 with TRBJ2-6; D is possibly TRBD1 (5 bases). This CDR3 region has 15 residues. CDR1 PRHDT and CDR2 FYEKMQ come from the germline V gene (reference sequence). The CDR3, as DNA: TGTGCCAGCAGCTCCCTACGCTCTGGGGCCAACGGCCTGACTTTC. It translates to CASSSLRSGANGLTF.

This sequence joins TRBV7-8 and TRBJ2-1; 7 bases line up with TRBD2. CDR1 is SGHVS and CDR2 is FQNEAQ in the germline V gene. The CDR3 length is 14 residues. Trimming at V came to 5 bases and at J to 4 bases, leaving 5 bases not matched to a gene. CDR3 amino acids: CASSNREAYNEQFF. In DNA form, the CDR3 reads TGTGCCAGCAGCAACCGGGAGGCTTACAATGAGCAGTTCTTC.

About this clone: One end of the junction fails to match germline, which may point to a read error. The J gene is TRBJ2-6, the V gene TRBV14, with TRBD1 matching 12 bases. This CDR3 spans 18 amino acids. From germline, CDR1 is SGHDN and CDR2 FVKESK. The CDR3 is CASSQMGQGASGANGLTF. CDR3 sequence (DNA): TGTGCCAGCAGCCAGATGGGACAGGGGGCGTCTGGGGCCAACGGCCTGACTTTC.

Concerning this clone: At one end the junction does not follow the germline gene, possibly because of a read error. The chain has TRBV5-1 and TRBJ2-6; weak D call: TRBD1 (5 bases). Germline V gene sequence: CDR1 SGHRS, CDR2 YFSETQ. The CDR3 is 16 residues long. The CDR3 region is CASSLALLSGANGLTF. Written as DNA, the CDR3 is TGCGCCAGCAGCTTGGCCTTGCTTTCTGGGGCCAACGGCCTGACTTTC.

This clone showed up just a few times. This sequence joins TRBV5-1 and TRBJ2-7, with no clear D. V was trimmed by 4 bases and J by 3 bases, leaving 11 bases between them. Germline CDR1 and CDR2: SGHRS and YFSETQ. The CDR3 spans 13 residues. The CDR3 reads CASSLNGRYEQYF. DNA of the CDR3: TGCGCCAGCAGCCTCAATGGCCGCTACGAGCAGTACTTC.

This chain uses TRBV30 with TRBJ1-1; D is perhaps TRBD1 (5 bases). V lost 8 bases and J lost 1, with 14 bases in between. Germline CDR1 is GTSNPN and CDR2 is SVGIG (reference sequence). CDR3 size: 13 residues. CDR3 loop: CATQGMANTEAFF. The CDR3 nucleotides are TGTGCCACGCAGGGAATGGCGAACACTGAAGCTTTCTTT.

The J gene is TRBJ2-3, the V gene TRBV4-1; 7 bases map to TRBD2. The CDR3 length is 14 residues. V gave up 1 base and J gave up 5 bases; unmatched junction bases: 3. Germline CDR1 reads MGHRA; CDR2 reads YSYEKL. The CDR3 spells CASSQVIAGDTQYF. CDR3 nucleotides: TGCGCCAGCAGCCAAGTGATAGCGGGAGATACGCAGTATTTT.

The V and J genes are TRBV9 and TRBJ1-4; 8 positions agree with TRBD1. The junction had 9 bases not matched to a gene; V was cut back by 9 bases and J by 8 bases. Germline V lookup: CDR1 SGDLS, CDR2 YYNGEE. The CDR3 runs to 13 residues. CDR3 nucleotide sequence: TGTGCCATCCTACAGGGGGGCCAAGAAAAACTGTTTTTT. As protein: CAILQGGQEKLFF.

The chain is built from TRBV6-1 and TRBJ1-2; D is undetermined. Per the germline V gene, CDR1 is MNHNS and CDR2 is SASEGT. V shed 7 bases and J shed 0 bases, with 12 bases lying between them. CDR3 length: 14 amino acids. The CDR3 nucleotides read TGTGCCAGCAAGGAGGAAGGAGCTAACTATGGCTACACCTTC. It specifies CASKEEGANYGYTF.

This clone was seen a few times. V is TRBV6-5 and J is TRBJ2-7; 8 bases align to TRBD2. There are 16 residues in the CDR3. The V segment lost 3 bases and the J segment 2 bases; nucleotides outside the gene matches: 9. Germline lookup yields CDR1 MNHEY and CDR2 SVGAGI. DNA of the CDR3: TGTGCCAGCAGTTATTCGGGAGCGGGGGCGCCCTACGAGCAGTACTTC. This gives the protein CASSYSGAGAPYEQYF.